A single sample gave rise to the 5 T cell receptor beta chains below, sequenced in a study of blood T cell repertoires in COVID-19. The data were produced by immunoSEQ multiplex PCR, yet TCRdb's version contains in-frame clones alone and is incomplete. The sample holds roughly 350,000 clones; around 91% are singletons and the top ten take under 3.5%. The material sequenced was peripheral blood. The receptors come from a woman younger than 30 who had recovered from COVID-19.

V gene TRBV7-6 combines with J gene TRBJ2-2, with 8 bases lining up with TRBD2. The junction had 5 bases not matched to a gene; V was cut back by 1 base and J by 4 bases. Germline-derived CDR1 and CDR2 are SGHVS and FNYEAQ. There are 16 residues in the CDR3. The CDR3 coding sequence is TGTGCCAGCAGCTTAGGGACGGCGGGAGGCACCGGGGAGCTGTTTTTT. Translation: CASSLGTAGGTGELFF.

The sample holds one count of this clone. V is TRBV14 and J is TRBJ2-1; no reliable D call. CDR1 is SGHDN and CDR2 is FVKESK in the germline V gene. Trimming pared 3 bases from V and 7 bases from J, leaving 10 bases between. The CDR3 loop spans 13 amino acids. Here the CDR3 reads CASSQGRRNEQFF. The CDR3 DNA is TGTGCCAGCAGCCAGGGCCGCCGGAATGAGCAGTTCTTC.

The CDR3 DNA sequence: TGTGCCAGCAGTTCCGGGACATTACGGGTTCAGTACTTC. It yields the protein CASSSGTLRVQYF. V and J are TRBV5-6 and TRBJ2-4; the D gene is possibly TRBD1 (6 bases). The ends were cut back, 5 bases at V and 11 bases at J, with 17 bases in the middle. This CDR3 contains 13 residues. The germline gives CDR1 SGHDT, CDR2 YYEEEE.

The J gene is TRBJ2-2, the V gene TRBV19; possibly TRBD2 for D (5 bases). Trimming stripped 3 bases from V and 0 bases from J, with 5 bases between. The CDR3 contains 14 residues. The germline V gene has CDR1 LNHDA and CDR2 SQIVND (reference sequence). For the CDR3, the DNA is TGTGCCAGTAGTATCGGGACGAACACCGGGGAGCTGTTTTTT. It encodes CASSIGTNTGELFF.

V usage is TRBV30 and J usage is TRBJ2-1; 10 positions match TRBD2. CDR1 is GTSNPN and CDR2 is SVGIG in the germline V gene (reference sequence). This CDR3 comprises 16 residues. Trimming at V came to 0 bases and at J to 3 bases, leaving 5 bases not matched to a gene. The CDR3 here is CAWSVFSSGSYNEQFF. CDR3 coding DNA: TGTGCCTGGAGTGTCTTTTCTAGCGGGAGCTACAATGAGCAGTTCTTC. The full variable domain, in which reference TRBV30 and TRBJ2-1 provide the parts outside the CDR3, is SQTIHQWPATLVQPVGSPLSLECTVEGTSNPNLYWYRQAAGRGLQLLFYSVGIGQISSEVPQNLSASRPQDRQFILSSKKLLLSDSGFYLCAWSVFSSGSYNEQFFGPGTRLTVL.